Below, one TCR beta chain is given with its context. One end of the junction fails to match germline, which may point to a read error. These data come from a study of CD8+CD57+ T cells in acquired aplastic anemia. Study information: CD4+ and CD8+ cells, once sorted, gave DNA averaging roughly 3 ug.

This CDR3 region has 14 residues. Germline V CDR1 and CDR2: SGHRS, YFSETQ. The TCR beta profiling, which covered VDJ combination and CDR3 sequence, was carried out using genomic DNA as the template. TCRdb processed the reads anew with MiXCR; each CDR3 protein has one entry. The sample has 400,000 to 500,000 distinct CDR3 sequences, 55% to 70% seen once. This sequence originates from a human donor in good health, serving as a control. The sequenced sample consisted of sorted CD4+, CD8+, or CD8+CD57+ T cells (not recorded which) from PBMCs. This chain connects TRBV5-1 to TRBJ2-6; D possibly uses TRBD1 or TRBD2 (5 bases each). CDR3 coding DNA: TGTGCCAGCAGCTGGGGCAGCGGTGGCAACGTCCTGACTTTC. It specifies CASSWGSGGNVLTF.